The 24 T cell receptor beta chains below all came from one sample that was sequenced in a study of identical twins. TCRdb re-called the 5' RACE reads through MiXCR, storing one row per CDR3 protein. This table has hundreds of thousands of distinct CDR3 sequences, roughly 6.2% appearing once. Input material: naive T cells sorted from blood. The receptor set was obtained from a man between 18 and 29 years old in good health.

Ten or more counts support this clonotype. V is TRBV27 and J is TRBJ2-3; 7 bases match TRBD2. V shed 6 bases and J 6 bases; nucleotides not matched to a gene: 6. The germline CDR1 and CDR2 sequences are MNHEY and SMNVEV (reference sequence). The CDR3 covers 13 residues. CDR3 nucleotide sequence: TGTGCCAGCAGAAAGGGACTACCGGATACGCAGTATTTT. Translation gives CASRKGLPDTQYF.

In this sample, this clonotype turned up many times. The CDR3, as DNA: TGTGCCACCAGTGATTTGTCCGGGGCCCAGTACTTC. This sequence encodes CATSDLSGAQYF. This chain connects TRBV24-1 to TRBJ2-5, with a possible D match to TRBD2 (5 bases). CDR1 is KGHDR, CDR2 SFDVKD, per germline. The CDR3 has 12 residues. V was trimmed by 0 bases and J by 9 bases, leaving 7 bases between them.

The chain recombines TRBV5-1 with TRBJ2-1, with 7 bases matching TRBD1. The length of the CDR3 is 15 residues. Germline V gives CDR1 SGHRS, CDR2 YFSETQ. After removal of 0 bases from V and 7 bases from J, the junction contained 7 bases not matched to a gene. The CDR3 is CASSLGGQFANEQFF. The CDR3 DNA follows: TGCGCCAGCAGCTTGGGGGGACAGTTTGCAAATGAGCAGTTCTTC.

The genes are TRBV29-1 and TRBJ2-3; 7 nucleotides align to TRBD1. The CDR3 length is 16 residues. The germline V gene encodes CDR1 SQVTM and CDR2 ANQGSEA. Germline trimming cut 7 bases from V and 3 bases from J; bases unmatched to any gene: 16. For the CDR3, the DNA is TGCAGCGCCTACACAGGGGTTTTAGGATTGACAGATACGCAGTATTTT. It specifies CSAYTGVLGLTDTQYF.

This clonotype occurred many times. This rearrangement joins TRBV27 to TRBJ2-1; 7 bases match TRBD2. Trimming took 7 bases from V and 0 from J; bases not matched to a gene: 6. Germline lookup yields CDR1 MNHEY and CDR2 SMNVEV (reference sequence). The CDR3 has 15 residues. The CDR3 loop is CASTRGGSSYNEQFF. The CDR3 DNA sequence: TGTGCCAGCACCCGAGGCGGGAGCTCCTACAATGAGCAGTTCTTC.

This clonotype was observed many times. V usage is TRBV20-1 and J usage is TRBJ2-2, with unresolved D. The CDR3 is 11 amino acids. Germline V gene data show CDR1 as DFQATT and CDR2 as SNEGSKA (reference sequence). V was trimmed by 6 bases and J by 8 bases, leaving 10 bases between them. In DNA, the CDR3 is TGCAGTGCGCCGATCGGGGGGGAGCTGTTTTTT. It encodes CSAPIGGELFF.

The table lists this clonotype with many counts. The rearrangement uses TRBV28 and TRBJ1-6; 7 bases are shared with TRBD1. The CDR3 contains 15 residues. Trimming cost V 7 bases and J 6 bases; bases outside gene matches: 9. Germline loops: CDR1 MDHEN, CDR2 SYDVKM. CDR3 coding DNA: TGTGCCAGCAACGGAAGGGACAGCCTTAATTCACCCCTCCACTTT. Translated: CASNGRDSLNSPLHF.

This clonotype was observed a handful of times. The chain has TRBV20-1 and TRBJ2-1; D is ambiguous. The CDR3 consists of 14 residues. Trimming removed 6 bases from V and 5 bases from J, with 17 bases in between. Germline V gene lookup returns CDR1 DFQATT and CDR2 SNEGSKA (reference sequence). In DNA, the CDR3 is TGCAGTGCCAATCACTACGGACCCAACAATGAGCAGTTCTTC. It translates to CSANHYGPNNEQFF.

This clonotype was detected many times. The CDR3 reads CAIMPHGDYEQYV. In DNA, the CDR3 is TGTGCCATCATGCCCCACGGGGACTACGAGCAGTACGTC. The J gene is TRBJ2-7, the V gene TRBV10-3; tentatively, D is TRBD2 (5 bases). CDR1 is ENHRY, CDR2 SYGVKD, per germline. The length of the CDR3 is 13 residues. The V gene lost 7 bases and the J gene lost 3 bases, with 13 bases spanning the gap.

This clonotype was counted at least ten times. The J gene is TRBJ2-7, the V gene TRBV12-3 or TRBV12-4, with D possibly being TRBD2 (6 bases). The CDR3 runs 14 residues. V lost 6 bases to trimming and J lost 1 base, with 13 bases between them. CDR3 coding DNA: TGTGCCAGCAGCATAGCGGAAACGTCCTACGAGCAGTACTTC. Its protein is CASSIAETSYEQYF.

This clonotype was counted many times. The V call is TRBV20-1, the J call TRBJ2-3, with D perhaps being TRBD1 or TRBD2 (5 bases each). Germline V gives CDR1 DFQATT, CDR2 SNEGSKA (reference sequence). V was clipped by 3 bases and J by 6 bases, with 22 bases between them. The CDR3 totals 16 residues. CDR3 bases: TGCAGTGCTAGGGAGCTCCCCCCGGTGAGGGGCGATACGCAGTATTTT. Translating gives CSARELPPVRGDTQYF.

The sample holds a few counts of this clonotype. The rearrangement joins TRBV29-1 to TRBJ2-7; 11 bases match TRBD1. The CDR3 loop spans 13 amino acids. Germline V gene sequence: CDR1 SQVTM, CDR2 ANQGSEA. Trimming at V came to 6 bases and at J to 2 bases, leaving 3 bases not matched to a gene. The CDR3: CSVPGQGAYEQYF. Written as DNA, the CDR3 is TGCAGCGTCCCGGGACAGGGGGCCTACGAGCAGTACTTC.

There are many counts of this clonotype. The CDR3 loop is CAIKTGGPSYNEQFF. The CDR3 DNA is TGTGCCATCAAAACCGGGGGACCTTCCTACAATGAGCAGTTCTTC. The chain joins TRBV10-3 to TRBJ2-1, with a tentative D call TRBD2 (6 bases). This CDR3 region has 15 residues. Per the germline V gene, CDR1 is ENHRY and CDR2 is SYGVKD. V lost 7 bases to trimming and J lost 1 base, with 14 bases between them.

This clonotype turned up a few times. The chain carries TRBV6-1 and TRBJ2-3, with 10 positions matching TRBD1. CDR1 and CDR2 (germline): MNHNS, SASEGT. Losses at the gene ends were 8 bases for V and 4 bases for J; bases not matched to a gene: 12. CDR3 length equals 16 residues. The CDR3: CASRSGQGQRADTQYF. Written as DNA, the CDR3 is TGTGCCAGCCGGTCGGGACAGGGGCAAAGGGCAGATACGCAGTATTTT.

This clonotype was counted a few times. The V and J genes are TRBV12-3 or TRBV12-4 and TRBJ2-1; D is perhaps TRBD1 (6 bases). The V gene lost 5 bases and the J gene lost 1 base, with 15 bases spanning the gap. The CDR3 loop spans 16 amino acids. The CDR3 here is CASSLTPGQSYNEQFF. CDR3 DNA: TGTGCCAGCAGTCTTACACCGGGACAATCCTACAATGAGCAGTTCTTC.

This clonotype was seen only a few times. This sequence joins TRBV10-1 and TRBJ2-3; 7 bases agree with TRBD1. V lost 4 bases and J lost 3; bases outside the gene matches: 10. This CDR3 spans 16 amino acids. Germline V CDR1 and CDR2: WNHNN, SYGVQD (reference sequence). The CDR3 DNA sequence: TGCGCCAGCAGTGGGCCCCCAGGGGGATCGACAGATACGCAGTATTTT. Translating it yields CASSGPPGGSTDTQYF.

This clonotype was observed many times. Its ends do not fully match the called genes, so a read error is possible. V is TRBV5-1 and J is TRBJ2-2, with 9 bases aligning to TRBD1. The CDR3 spans 15 residues. Germline V CDR1 and CDR2: SGHRS, YFSETQ. The CDR3 DNA is TGCGCCAGCAGCCTCGCCGGGACAGGGTCCTCGGAGGTGTTTTTT. Translating it yields CASSLAGTGSSEVFF.

The J gene is TRBJ2-7, the V gene TRBV20-1, with 8 bases aligning to TRBD2. Germline V gene lookup returns CDR1 DFQATT and CDR2 SNEGSKA (reference sequence). V shed 0 bases and J 2 bases; nucleotides not matched to a gene: 3. The length of the CDR3 is 14 residues. The CDR3 DNA follows: TGCAGTGCTAGAGATAGCGGGGACCCCTACGAGCAGTACTTC. It encodes CSARDSGDPYEQYF.

This clonotype has ten or more counts. The rearrangement links TRBV6-2 or TRBV6-3 to TRBJ2-1, with TRBD2 as a possible D gene (6 bases). Looked up from germline, CDR1 is MNHEY and CDR2 is SVGEGT. This CDR3 is 16 amino acids long. Trimming took 2 bases from V and 9 from J, leaving 20 bases between them. DNA of the CDR3: TGTGCCAGCAGTTACAGGGCTAGCGAGGTGTATGCTGAGCAGTTCTTC. It translates to CASSYRASEVYAEQFF.

This clonotype showed up many times. V gene TRBV12-3 or TRBV12-4 combines with J gene TRBJ2-5, with 8 bases fitting TRBD2. The CDR3 is 13 residues long. Trimming at V came to 6 bases and at J to 3 bases, leaving 3 bases not matched to a gene. The CDR3 here is CASRLSGKETQYF. As DNA, the CDR3 is TGTGCCAGCAGACTTAGCGGGAAAGAGACCCAGTACTTC.

This clonotype has only a few counts. CDR3 DNA sequence: TGTGCCAGCAGCCCCAGGGACACCTCAACCTACTACGAGCAGTACTTC. Residues: CASSPRDTSTYYEQYF. The chain couples TRBV7-9 to TRBJ2-7; TRBD1 is a possible D gene (6 bases). The CDR3 has 16 residues. Trimming removed 5 bases at V and 3 bases at J, with 20 bases between. From germline, CDR1 is SEHNR and CDR2 FQNEAQ (reference sequence). The whole variable domain, remainder taken from reference TRBV7-9 and TRBJ2-7, is DTGVSQNPRHKITKRGQNVTFRCDPISEHNRLYWYRQTLGQGPEFLTYFQNEAQLEKSRLLSDRFSAERPKGSFSTLEIQRTEQGDSAMYLCASSPRDTSTYYEQYFGPGTRLTVT.

At least ten counts were recorded for this clonotype. The chain's CDR3 is CASSFFPKTSGNQETQYF. In nucleotides, the CDR3 is TGTGCCAGCAGCTTTTTTCCCAAGACTAGCGGTAACCAAGAGACCCAGTACTTC. This rearrangement joins TRBV11-2 to TRBJ2-5; TRBD2 agrees at 9 bases. The junction had 11 bases not matched to a gene; V was cut back by 3 bases and J by 0 bases. The CDR3 sequence is 18 residues long. The germline V gene has CDR1 SGHAT and CDR2 FQNNGV.

The chain recombines TRBV12-5 with TRBJ2-5; no clear D gene. Looked up from germline, CDR1 is LGHNT and CDR2 is FRNRAP. V shed 6 bases and J shed 3 bases, with 20 bases lying between them. The CDR3 runs 16 residues. This chain's CDR3 is CASGNRINAPKETQYF. CDR3 nucleotides: TGTGCTAGTGGAAATAGAATAAATGCGCCCAAAGAGACCCAGTACTTC.

This clonotype was recorded many times. V gene TRBV25-1 combines with J gene TRBJ1-1, with D maybe TRBD1 (5 bases). This CDR3 has 14 amino acids. Germline loops: CDR1 MGHDK, CDR2 SYGVNS. V was clipped by 2 bases and J by 1 base, with 8 bases between them. CDR3 amino acids: CASSEGGQNTEAFF. As DNA, the CDR3 is TGTGCCAGCAGTGAAGGAGGACAGAACACTGAAGCTTTCTTT.